This TCR beta chain was profiled in a study of human T cells and chemical hapten exposure. Study context: Women made up most patients, who had alopecia areata, totalis or universalis.

TCRdb itself ran the RACE reads through MiXCR, one entry per CDR3 protein. The sample carries approximately 370,000 distinct CDR3 sequences, around 5.5% recorded once. CDR3 length: 16 residues. V was pared by 3 bases and J by 1 base, with 13 bases between. Findings of the study overall: PT1 expanded TCR counts correlated positively with patch test score. Expanded TCRs were compared with controls, and the expanded TCRs formed significantly more large CDR3 similarity clusters.

This clonotype was seen ten or more times. What it binds is unknown. The time point: pre-sensitization, week 0. As for treatment: therapeutic diphenylcyclopropenone sensitization with weekly scalp DPC. RNA extraction used unfractionated whole blood as the source of total RNA. The genes are TRBV12-3 or TRBV12-4 and TRBJ1-5, with D maybe TRBD1 (5 bases). The sample here was whole blood, taken in connection with sensitization to the hapten diphenylcyclopropenone (DPC). The sequence came from a woman younger than 30 with alopecia areata. Some clones in this sample may be carry-over from other donors' samples. CDR3: CASSLSGQGSNQPQHF. The CDR3 DNA follows: TGTGCCAGCAGTTTGAGTGGGCAGGGCAGCAATCAGCCCCAGCATTTT.